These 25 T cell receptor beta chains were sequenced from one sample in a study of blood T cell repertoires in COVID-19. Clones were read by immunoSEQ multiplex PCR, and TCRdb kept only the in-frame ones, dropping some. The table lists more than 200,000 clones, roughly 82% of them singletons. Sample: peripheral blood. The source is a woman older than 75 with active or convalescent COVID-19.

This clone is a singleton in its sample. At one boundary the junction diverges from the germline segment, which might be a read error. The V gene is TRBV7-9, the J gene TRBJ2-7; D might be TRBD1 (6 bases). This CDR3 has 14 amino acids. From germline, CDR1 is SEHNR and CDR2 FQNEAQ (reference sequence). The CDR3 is CATSPSQGMGEQYF. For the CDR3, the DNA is TGTGCCACCAGCCCTTCTCAGGGGATGGGAGAGCAGTACTTC.

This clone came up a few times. The CDR3 loop is CASREGGTEAFF. CDR3 DNA: TGCGCCAGCAGGGAAGGAGGGACTGAAGCTTTCTTT. The chain joins TRBV5-1 to TRBJ1-1; D is unresolved. Trimming left V 5 bases short and J 5 bases short, with 10 bases between. Germline CDR1 is SGHRS and CDR2 is YFSETQ. The CDR3 has 12 residues.

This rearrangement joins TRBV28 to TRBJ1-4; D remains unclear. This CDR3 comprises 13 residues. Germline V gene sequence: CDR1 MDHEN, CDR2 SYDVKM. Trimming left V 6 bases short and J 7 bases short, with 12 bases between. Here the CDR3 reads CASRLPRVEKLFF. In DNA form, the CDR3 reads TGTGCCAGCAGACTTCCCCGGGTTGAAAAACTGTTTTTT.

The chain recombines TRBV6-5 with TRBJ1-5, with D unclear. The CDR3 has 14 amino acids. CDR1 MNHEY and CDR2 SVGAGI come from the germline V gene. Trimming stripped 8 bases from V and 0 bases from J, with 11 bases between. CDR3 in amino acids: CASSLGGSNQPQHF. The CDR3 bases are TGTGCCAGCTCCTTAGGCGGTAGCAATCAGCCCCAGCATTTT.

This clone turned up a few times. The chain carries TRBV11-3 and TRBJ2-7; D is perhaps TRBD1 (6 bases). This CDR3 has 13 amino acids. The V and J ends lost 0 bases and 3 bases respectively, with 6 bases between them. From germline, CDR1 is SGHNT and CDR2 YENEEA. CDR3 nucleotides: TGTGCCAGCAGCTTAGAGGACAGCTACGAGCAGTACTTC. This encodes CASSLEDSYEQYF.

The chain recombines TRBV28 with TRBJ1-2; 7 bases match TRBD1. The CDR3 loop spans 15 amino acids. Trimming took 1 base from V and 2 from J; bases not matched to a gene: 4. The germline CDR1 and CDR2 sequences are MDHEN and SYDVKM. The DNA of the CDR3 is TGTGCCAGCAGTTTATCACCGGGACAGAACTATGGCTACACCTTC. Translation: CASSLSPGQNYGYTF.

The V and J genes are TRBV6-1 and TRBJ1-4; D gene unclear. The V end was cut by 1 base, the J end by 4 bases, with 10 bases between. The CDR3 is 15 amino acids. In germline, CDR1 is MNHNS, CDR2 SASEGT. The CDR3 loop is CASSEVPGFNEKLFF. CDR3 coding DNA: TGTGCCAGCAGTGAAGTCCCGGGATTTAATGAAAAACTGTTTTTT.

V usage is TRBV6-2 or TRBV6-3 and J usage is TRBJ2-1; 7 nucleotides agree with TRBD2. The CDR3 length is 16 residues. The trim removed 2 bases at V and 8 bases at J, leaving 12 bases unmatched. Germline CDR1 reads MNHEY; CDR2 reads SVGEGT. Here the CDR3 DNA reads TGTGCCAGCAGTTACAGCGGACGGGAGGTCGTCGATGAGCAGTTCTTC. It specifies CASSYSGREVVDEQFF.

In DNA, the CDR3 is TGTGCCAGCATCAACCGGGACAAAAACACCATATATTTT. Translating it yields CASINRDKNTIYF. This chain uses TRBV12-3 or TRBV12-4 with TRBJ1-3, with D perhaps TRBD1 (6 bases). The CDR3 loop spans 13 amino acids. The V and J ends lost 7 bases and 6 bases respectively, with 13 bases between them.

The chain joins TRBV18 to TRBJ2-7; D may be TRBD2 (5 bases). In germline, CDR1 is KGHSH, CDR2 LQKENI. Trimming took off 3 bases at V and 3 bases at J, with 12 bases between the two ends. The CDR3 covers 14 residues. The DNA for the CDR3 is TGTGCCAGCTCACCTCAGAGACGGGGCTACGAGCAGTACTTC. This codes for CASSPQRRGYEQYF.

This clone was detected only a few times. Here the CDR3 DNA reads TGTGCCAGCAGTCCCCGACTAGCGGGGGATGTTACAGATACGCAGTATTTT. Translated, it gives CASSPRLAGDVTDTQYF. The rearrangement joins TRBV27 to TRBJ2-3; 12 bases agree with TRBD2. The J segment lost 3 bases and the V segment lost 5 bases, leaving 9 bases of the junction unmatched. The CDR3 extends over 17 amino acids. Germline CDR1 MNHEY, CDR2 SMNVEV (reference sequence).

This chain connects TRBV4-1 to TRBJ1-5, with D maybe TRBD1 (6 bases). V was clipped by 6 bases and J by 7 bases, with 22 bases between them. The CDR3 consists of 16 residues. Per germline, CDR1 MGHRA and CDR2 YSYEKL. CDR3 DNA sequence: TGCGCCAGCAGTCCTACAAGTCTGGGGGCGCGGCAGCCCCAGCATTTT. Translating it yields CASSPTSLGARQPQHF.

The CDR3 region is CASTPGGQAEKLFF. Here the CDR3 DNA reads TGCGCCAGCACTCCTGGTGGGCAGGCTGAAAAACTGTTTTTT. The rearrangement links TRBV5-1 to TRBJ1-4; no clear D gene. The CDR3 spans 14 residues. V was pared by 6 bases and J by 7 bases, with 16 bases between. The germline V gene encodes CDR1 SGHRS and CDR2 YFSETQ.

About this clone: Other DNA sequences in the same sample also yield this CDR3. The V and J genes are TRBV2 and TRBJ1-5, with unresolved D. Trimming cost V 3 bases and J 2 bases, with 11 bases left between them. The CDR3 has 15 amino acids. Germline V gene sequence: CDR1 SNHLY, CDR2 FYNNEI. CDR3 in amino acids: CASSDRTGGNQPQHF. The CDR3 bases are TGTGCCAGCAGTGATCGTACGGGAGGCAATCAGCCCCAGCATTTT.

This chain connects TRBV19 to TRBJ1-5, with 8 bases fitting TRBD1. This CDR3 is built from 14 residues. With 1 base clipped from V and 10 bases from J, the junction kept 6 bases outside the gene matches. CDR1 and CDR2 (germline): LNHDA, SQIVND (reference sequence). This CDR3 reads CASSIGQGSGPQHF. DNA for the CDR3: TGTGCCAGTAGTATAGGACAGGGGTCGGGTCCCCAGCATTTT.

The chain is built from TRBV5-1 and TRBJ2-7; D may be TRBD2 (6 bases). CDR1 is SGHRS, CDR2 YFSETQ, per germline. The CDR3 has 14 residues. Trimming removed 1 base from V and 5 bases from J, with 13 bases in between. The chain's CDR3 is CASSLQLAGDEQYF. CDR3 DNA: TGCGCCAGCAGCTTGCAACTAGCCGGGGACGAGCAGTACTTC.

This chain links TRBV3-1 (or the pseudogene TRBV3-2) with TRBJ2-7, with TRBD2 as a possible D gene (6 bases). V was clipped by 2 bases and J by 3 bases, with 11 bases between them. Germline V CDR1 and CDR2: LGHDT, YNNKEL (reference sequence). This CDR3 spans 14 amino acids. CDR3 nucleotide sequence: TGTGCCAGCAGCCAACGGACGGGAGACTACGAGCAGTACTTC. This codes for CASSQRTGDYEQYF.

The CDR3 spells CASSSRTGSPQYF. The CDR3, as DNA: TGTGCCAGCAGCTCCAGGACAGGGAGCCCGCAGTACTTC. V is TRBV7-9 and J is TRBJ2-7, with TRBD1 matching 8 bases. The CDR3 has 13 residues. Germline-derived CDR1 and CDR2 are SEHNR and FQNEAQ (reference sequence). Germline trimming cut 4 bases from V and 9 bases from J; bases unmatched to any gene: 8.

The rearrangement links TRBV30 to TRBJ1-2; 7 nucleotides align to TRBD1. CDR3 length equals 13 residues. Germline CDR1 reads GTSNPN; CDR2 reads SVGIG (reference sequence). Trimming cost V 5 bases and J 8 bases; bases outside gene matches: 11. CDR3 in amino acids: CAWRTGPVRGYTF. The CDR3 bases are TGTGCCTGGCGGACAGGCCCCGTAAGGGGCTACACCTTC. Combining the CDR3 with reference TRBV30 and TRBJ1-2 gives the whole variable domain SQTIHQWPATLVQPVGSPLSLECTVEGTSNPNLYWYRQAAGRGLQLLFYSVGIGQISSEVPQNLSASRPQDRQFILSSKKLLLSDSGFYLCAWRTGPVRGYTFGSGTRLTVV.

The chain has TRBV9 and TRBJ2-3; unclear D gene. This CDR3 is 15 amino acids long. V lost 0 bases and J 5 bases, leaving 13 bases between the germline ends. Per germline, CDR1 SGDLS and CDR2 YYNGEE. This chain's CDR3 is CASSVAPGIGDTQYF. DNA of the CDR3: TGTGCCAGCAGCGTAGCGCCTGGCATTGGAGATACGCAGTATTTT.

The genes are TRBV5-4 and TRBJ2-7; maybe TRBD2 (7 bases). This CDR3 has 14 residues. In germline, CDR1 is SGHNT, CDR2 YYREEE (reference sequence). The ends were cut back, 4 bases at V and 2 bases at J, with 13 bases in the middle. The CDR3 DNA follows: TGTGCCAGCAGCCCGGGCGGGGGCACCTACGAGCAGTACTTC. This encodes CASSPGGGTYEQYF.

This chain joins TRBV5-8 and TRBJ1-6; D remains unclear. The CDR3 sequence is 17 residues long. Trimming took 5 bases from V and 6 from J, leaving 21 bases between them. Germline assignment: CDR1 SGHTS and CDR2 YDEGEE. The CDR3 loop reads CASSKLLRLALNSPLHF. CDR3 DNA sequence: TGTGCCAGCAGTAAACTTCTCCGATTAGCCCTTAATTCACCCCTCCACTTT.

This chain's CDR3 is CASPKASGSNEQFF. CDR3 coding DNA: TGTGCCTCGCCGAAGGCTAGCGGGAGCAATGAGCAGTTCTTC. This sequence joins TRBV30 and TRBJ2-1, with 10 bases fitting TRBD2. Trimming at V came to 7 bases and at J to 6 bases, leaving 9 bases not matched to a gene. The length of the CDR3 is 14 residues. In germline, CDR1 is GTSNPN, CDR2 SVGIG (reference sequence). Full variable domain (rest looked up from reference TRBV30 and TRBJ2-1): SQTIHQWPATLVQPVGSPLSLECTVEGTSNPNLYWYRQAAGRGLQLLFYSVGIGQISSEVPQNLSASRPQDRQFILSSKKLLLSDSGFYLCASPKASGSNEQFFGPGTRLTVL.

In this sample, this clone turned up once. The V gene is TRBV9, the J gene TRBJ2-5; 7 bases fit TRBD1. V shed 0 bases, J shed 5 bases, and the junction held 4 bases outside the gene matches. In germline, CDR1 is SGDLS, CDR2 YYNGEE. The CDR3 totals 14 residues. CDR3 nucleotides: TGTGCCAGCAGCGTAGGACAGGGTGTGGAGACCCAGTACTTC. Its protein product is CASSVGQGVETQYF.

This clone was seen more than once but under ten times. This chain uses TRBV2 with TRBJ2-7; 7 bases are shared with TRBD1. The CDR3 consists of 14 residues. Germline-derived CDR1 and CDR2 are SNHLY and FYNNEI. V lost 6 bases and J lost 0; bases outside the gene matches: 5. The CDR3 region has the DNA TGTGCCAGCAGCCCGGGACAGCTCTCCTACGAGCAGTACTTC. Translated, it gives CASSPGQLSYEQYF. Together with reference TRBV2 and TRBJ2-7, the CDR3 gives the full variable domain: EPEVTQTPSHQVTQMGQEVILRCVPISNHLYFYWYRQILGQKVEFLVSFYNNEISEKSEIFDDQFSVERPDGSNFTLKIRSTKLEDSAMYFCASSPGQLSYEQYFGPGTRLTVT.